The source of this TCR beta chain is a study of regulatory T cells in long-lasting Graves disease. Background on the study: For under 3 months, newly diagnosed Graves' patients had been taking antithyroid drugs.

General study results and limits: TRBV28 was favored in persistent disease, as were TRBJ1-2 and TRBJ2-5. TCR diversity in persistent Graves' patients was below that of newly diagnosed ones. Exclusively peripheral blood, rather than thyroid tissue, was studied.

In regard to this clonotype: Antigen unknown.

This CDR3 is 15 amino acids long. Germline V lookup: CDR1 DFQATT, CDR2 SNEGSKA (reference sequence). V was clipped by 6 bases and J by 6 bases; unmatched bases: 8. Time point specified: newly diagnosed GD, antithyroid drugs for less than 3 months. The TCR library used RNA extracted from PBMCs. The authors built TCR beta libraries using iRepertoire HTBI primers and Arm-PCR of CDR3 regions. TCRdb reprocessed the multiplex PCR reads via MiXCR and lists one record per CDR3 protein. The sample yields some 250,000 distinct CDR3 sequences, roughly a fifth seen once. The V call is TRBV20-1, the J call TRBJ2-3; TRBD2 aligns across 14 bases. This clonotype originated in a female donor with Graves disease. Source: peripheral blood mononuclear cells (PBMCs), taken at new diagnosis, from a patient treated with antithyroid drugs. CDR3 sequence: CSALTSGGATDTQYF. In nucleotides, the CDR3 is TGCAGTGCCCTGACTAGCGGGGGGGCCACCGATACGCAGTATTTT.